The TCR beta chain under discussion was sequenced for a study of CD8 T cells in Susac syndrome. Reverse transcription of roughly 0.45 to 1 ug RNA was carried out with random hexamers. TCRdb reprocessed the immunoSEQ multiplex PCR reads with MiXCR, giving one entry per CDR3 protein. Here the sample spans about 210,000 distinct CDR3 sequences, 94% being singletons. The receptor was derived from a human donor with Susac syndrome. Material for sequencing was CD4+ T cells from PBMCs.

In DNA, the CDR3 is TGTGCCAGCAGTTTATCCGCAGGGAGGAACTCACCCCTCCACTTT. Its protein is CASSLSAGRNSPLHF. This chain connects TRBV28 to TRBJ1-6; weak D call: TRBD1 (5 bases). The CDR3 extends over 15 amino acids. Per germline, CDR1 MDHEN and CDR2 SYDVKM. The V and J ends lost 1 base and 10 bases respectively, with 14 bases between them.